One and the same sample provided the 2 T cell receptor beta chains below, sequenced in a study of T cell repertoires in cytomegalovirus infection. TCRdb reprocessed the reads with MiXCR, giving one entry per CDR3 protein. The sample lists a few hundred thousand distinct CDR3 sequences, 15% to 20% seen once, with around 9.3% in the top ten. Specimen: PBMCs. The receptors stem from a human donor in good health (CMV status not recorded). Some clones in this sample may be carry-over from other donors' samples.

This chain links TRBV28 with TRBJ1-1, with D maybe TRBD1 (6 bases). The CDR3 is 12 residues long. V was cut by 7 bases and J by 4 bases, with 10 bases left in between. CDR1 MDHEN and CDR2 SYDVKM come from the germline V gene. The CDR3, as DNA: TGTGCCAGCACCCCCAGGGGCACTGAAGCTTTCTTT. It yields the protein CASTPRGTEAFF.

In this sample, this clonotype turned up many times. The chain employs TRBV6-6 and TRBJ2-7; 7 positions agree with TRBD1. Germline V gives CDR1 MNHNY, CDR2 SVGAGI (reference sequence). V shed 7 bases and J 2 bases; nucleotides not matched to a gene: 8. There are 14 residues in the CDR3. CDR3 residues: CASMGTAQAYEQYF. CDR3 coding DNA: TGTGCCAGCATGGGGACAGCCCAGGCCTACGAGCAGTACTTC.